Detailed here is one T cell receptor (beta chain). The antigen remains undetermined. This record belongs to a study of Ad26.COV2.S vaccination and SARS-CoV-2 variants. Whole-study results and caveats: Vaccine recipients showed a spike-specific TCR breadth that was higher than in placebo recipients.

The CDR3 runs to 12 residues. V lost 5 bases, J lost 10 bases, and 14 bases lay in between. Germline V gene sequence: CDR1 SEHNR, CDR2 FQNEAQ (reference sequence). Using immunoSEQ multiplex PCR, the repertoire was profiled, and TCRdb retains in-frame clones only, with some absent. The sample consists of about 350,000 clones, about 91% of them appearing once. This TCR was recovered from a human donor who had recovered from COVID-19. The sample in question was peripheral blood, obtained after recovery from COVID-19. The chain uses TRBV7-9 and TRBJ1-1; D is unclear. In DNA form, the CDR3 reads TGTGCCAGCAGCCTTCAATCACCGGGAGCTTTCTTT. It specifies CASSLQSPGAFF. The whole variable domain, remainder taken from reference TRBV7-9 and TRBJ1-1, is DTGVSQNPRHKITKRGQNVTFRCDPISEHNRLYWYRQTLGQGPEFLTYFQNEAQLEKSRLLSDRFSAERPKGSFSTLEIQRTEQGDSAMYLCASSLQSPGAFFGQGTRLTVV.